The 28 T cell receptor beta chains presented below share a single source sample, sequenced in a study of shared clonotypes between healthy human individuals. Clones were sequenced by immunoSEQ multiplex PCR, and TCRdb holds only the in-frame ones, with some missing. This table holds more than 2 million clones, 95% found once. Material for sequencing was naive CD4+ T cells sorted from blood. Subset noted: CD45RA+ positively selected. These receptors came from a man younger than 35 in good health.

For the CDR3, the DNA is TGCGCCAGCAGCTTGGTATCCGGAGGAGGGGCTGGAAACACCATATATTTT. It encodes CASSLVSGGGAGNTIYF. The genes are TRBV5-1 and TRBJ1-3, with D possibly TRBD1 on 5 matching bases. The CDR3 runs 17 residues. The V end lost 0 bases, the J end lost 2 bases, and 15 bases lay between the germline ends. Germline lookup yields CDR1 SGHRS and CDR2 YFSETQ.

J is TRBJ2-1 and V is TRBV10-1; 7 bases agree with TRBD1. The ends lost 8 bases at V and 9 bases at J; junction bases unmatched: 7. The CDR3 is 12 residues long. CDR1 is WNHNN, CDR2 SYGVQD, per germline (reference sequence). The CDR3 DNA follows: TGCGCCAGCTCGAGGGGGCTCGGTGAGCAGTTCTTC. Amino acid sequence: CASSRGLGEQFF.

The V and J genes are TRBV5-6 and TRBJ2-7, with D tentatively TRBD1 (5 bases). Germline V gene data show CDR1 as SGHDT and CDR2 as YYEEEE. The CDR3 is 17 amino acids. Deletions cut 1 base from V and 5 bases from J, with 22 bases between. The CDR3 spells CASSLNTLRQGTHEQYF. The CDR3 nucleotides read TGTGCCAGCAGCTTGAACACCCTTCGCCAGGGTACCCACGAGCAGTACTTC.

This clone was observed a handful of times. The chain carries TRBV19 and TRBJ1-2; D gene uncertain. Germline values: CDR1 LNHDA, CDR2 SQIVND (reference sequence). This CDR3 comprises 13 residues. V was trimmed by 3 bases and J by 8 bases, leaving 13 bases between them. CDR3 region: CASSMSTGRGYTF. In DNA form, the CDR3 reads TGTGCCAGTAGTATGTCCACGGGTCGCGGCTACACCTTC.

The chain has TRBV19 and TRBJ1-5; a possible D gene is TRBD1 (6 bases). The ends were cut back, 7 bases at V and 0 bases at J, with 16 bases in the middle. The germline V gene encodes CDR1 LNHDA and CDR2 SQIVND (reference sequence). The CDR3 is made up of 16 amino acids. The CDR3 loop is CASIGTPRGSNQPQHF. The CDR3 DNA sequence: TGTGCCAGTATAGGGACACCCCGAGGTAGCAATCAGCCCCAGCATTTT.

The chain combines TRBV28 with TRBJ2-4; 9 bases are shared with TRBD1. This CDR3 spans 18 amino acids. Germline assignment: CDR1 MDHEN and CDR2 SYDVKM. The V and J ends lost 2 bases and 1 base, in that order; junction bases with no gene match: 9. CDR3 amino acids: CASSLEGTGFGAKNIQYF. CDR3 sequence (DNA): TGTGCCAGCAGTTTAGAGGGGACAGGGTTCGGGGCCAAAAACATTCAGTACTTC.

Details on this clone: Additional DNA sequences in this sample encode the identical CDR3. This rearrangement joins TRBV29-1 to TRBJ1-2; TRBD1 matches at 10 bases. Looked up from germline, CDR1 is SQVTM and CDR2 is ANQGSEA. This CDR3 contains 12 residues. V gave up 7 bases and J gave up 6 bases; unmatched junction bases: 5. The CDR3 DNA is TGCAGCGCGACCGGGACAGGGGATGGCTACACCTTC. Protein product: CSATGTGDGYTF.

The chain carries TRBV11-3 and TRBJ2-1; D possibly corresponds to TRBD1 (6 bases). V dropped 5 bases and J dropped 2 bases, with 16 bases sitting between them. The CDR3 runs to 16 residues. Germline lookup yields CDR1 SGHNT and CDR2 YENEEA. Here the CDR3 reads CASSPSTGMAYNEQFF. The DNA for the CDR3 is TGTGCCAGCAGCCCCTCAACAGGGATGGCCTACAATGAGCAGTTCTTC.

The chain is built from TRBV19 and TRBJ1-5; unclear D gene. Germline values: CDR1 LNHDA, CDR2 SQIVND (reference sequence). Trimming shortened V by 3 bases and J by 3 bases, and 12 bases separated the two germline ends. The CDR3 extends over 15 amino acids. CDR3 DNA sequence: TGTGCCAGTAGTATGCTGACCCAGAACAATCAGCCCCAGCATTTT. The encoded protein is CASSMLTQNNQPQHF. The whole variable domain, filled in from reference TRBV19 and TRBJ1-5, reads DGGITQSPKYLFRKEGQNVTLSCEQNLNHDAMYWYRQDPGQGLRLIYYSQIVNDFQKGDIAEGYSVSREKKESFPLTVTSAQKNPTAFYLCASSMLTQNNQPQHFGDGTRLSIL.

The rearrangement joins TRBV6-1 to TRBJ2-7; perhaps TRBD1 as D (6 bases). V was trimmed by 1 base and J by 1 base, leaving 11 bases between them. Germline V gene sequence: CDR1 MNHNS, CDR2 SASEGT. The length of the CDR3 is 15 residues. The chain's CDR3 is CASSEGPGVSYEQYF. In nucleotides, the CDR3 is TGTGCCAGCAGTGAAGGGCCAGGGGTATCCTACGAGCAGTACTTC.

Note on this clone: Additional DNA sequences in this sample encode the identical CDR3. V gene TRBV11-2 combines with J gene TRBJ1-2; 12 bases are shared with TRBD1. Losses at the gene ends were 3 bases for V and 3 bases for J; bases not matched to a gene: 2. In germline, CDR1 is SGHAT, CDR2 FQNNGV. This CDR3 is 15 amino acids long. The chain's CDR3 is CASSLGQGAYYGYTF. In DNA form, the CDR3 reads TGTGCCAGCAGCTTGGGACAGGGGGCCTACTATGGCTACACCTTC.

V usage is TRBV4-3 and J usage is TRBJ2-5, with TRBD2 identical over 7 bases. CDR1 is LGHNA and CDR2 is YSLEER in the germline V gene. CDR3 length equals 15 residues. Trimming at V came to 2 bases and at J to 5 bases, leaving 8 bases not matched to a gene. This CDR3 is CASSQSGTHGETQYF. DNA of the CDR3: TGCGCCAGCAGCCAAAGCGGGACCCATGGGGAGACCCAGTACTTC.

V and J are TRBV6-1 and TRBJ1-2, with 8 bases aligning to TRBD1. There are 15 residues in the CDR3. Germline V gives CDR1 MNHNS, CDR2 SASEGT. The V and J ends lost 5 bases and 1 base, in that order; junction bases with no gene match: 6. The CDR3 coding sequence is TGTGCCAGCAGTAACAGGGGGGTGGTTAACTATGGCTACACCTTC. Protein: CASSNRGVVNYGYTF.

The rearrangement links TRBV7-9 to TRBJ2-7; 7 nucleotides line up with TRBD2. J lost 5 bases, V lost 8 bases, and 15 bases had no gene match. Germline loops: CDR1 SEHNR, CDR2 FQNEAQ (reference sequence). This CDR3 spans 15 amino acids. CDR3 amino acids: CASAGPGAGVHEQYF. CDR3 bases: TGTGCCAGCGCGGGGCCCGGCGCGGGAGTCCACGAGCAGTACTTC.

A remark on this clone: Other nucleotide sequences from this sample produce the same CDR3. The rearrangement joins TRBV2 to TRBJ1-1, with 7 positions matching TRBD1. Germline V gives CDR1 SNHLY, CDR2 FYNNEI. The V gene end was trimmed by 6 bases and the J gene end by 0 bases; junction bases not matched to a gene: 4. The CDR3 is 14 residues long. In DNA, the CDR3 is TGTGCCAGCAGGAGGACAGGATTGAACACTGAAGCTTTCTTT. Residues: CASRRTGLNTEAFF.

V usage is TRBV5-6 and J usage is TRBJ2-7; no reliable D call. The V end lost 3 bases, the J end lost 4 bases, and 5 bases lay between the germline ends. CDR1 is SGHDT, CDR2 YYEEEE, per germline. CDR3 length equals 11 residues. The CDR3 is CASSSEYEQYF. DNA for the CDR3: TGTGCCAGCAGCTCGGAGTACGAGCAGTACTTC.

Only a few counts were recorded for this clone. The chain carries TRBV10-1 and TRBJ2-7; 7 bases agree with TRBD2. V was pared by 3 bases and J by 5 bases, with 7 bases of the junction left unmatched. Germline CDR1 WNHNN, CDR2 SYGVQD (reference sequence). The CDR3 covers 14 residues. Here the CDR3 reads CASSDGQGGHEQYF. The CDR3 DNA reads TGCGCCAGCAGTGATGGGCAGGGAGGGCACGAGCAGTACTTC.

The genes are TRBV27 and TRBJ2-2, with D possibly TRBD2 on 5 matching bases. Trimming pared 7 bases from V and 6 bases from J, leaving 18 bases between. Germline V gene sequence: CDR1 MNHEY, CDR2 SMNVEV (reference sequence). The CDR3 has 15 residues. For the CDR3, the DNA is TGTGCCAGCACCACAAGGGAGATAACATCCGGGGAGCTGTTTTTT. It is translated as CASTTREITSGELFF.

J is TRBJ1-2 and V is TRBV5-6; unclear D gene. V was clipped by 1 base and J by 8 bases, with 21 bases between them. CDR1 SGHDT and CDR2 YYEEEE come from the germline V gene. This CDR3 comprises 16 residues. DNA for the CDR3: TGTGCCAGCAGCTTGCTGCCGGGCTTCCAATCGCCGGGCTACACCTTC. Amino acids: CASSLLPGFQSPGYTF.

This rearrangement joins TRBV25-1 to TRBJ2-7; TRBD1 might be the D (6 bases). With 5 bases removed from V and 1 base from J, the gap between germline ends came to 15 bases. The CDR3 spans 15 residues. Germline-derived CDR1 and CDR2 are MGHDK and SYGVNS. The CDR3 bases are TGTGCCAGCAGTCCCCATTTACAGGGTTCCTACGAGCAGTACTTC. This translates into CASSPHLQGSYEQYF.

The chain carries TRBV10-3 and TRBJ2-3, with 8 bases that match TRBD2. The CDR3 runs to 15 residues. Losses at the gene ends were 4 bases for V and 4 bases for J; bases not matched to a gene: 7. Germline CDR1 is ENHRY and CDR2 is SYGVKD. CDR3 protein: CAISVMAGGADTQYF. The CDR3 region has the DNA TGTGCCATCAGTGTAATGGCGGGGGGCGCAGATACGCAGTATTTT.

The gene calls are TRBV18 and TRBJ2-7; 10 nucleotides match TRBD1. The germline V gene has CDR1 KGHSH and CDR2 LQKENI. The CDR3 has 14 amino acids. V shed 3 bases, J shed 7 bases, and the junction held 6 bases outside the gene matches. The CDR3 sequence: CASSPSGTGVEQYF. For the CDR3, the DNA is TGTGCCAGCTCACCTTCGGGGACAGGGGTGGAGCAGTACTTC.

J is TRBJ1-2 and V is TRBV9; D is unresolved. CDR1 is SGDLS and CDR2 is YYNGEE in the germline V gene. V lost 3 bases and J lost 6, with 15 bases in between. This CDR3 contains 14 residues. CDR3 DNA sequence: TGTGCCAGCAGCGCGGACTTCAGAGGAAATGGCTACACCTTC. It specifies CASSADFRGNGYTF.

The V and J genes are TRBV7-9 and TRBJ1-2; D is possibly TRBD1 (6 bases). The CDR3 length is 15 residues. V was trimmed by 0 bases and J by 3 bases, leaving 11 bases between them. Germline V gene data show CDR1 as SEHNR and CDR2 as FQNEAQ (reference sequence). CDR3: CASSLARTVDYGYTF. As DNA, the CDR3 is TGTGCCAGCAGCTTAGCAAGGACAGTGGACTATGGCTACACCTTC.

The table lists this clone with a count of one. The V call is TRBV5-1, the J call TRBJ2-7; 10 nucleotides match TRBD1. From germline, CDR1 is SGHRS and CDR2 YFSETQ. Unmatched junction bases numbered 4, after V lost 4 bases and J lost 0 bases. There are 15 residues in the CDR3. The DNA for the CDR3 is TGCGCCAGCAGCCAGGGACAGGGGACCTCCTACGAGCAGTACTTC. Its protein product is CASSQGQGTSYEQYF.

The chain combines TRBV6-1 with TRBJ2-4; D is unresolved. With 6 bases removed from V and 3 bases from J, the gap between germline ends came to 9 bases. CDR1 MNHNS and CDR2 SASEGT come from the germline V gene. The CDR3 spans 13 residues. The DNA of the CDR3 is TGTGCCAGCAGCCTAATAGGCAAAAACATTCAGTACTTC. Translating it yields CASSLIGKNIQYF.

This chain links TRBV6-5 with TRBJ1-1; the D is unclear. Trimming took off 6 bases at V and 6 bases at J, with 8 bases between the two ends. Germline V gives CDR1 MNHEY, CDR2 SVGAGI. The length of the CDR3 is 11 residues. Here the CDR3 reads CASRRGAEAFF. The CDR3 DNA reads TGTGCCAGCAGAAGAGGCGCTGAAGCTTTCTTT.

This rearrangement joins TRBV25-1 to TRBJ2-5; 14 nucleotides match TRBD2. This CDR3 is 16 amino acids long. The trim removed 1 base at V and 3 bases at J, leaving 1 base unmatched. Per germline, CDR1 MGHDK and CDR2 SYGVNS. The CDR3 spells CASSELTSGREETQYF. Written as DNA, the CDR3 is TGTGCCAGCAGTGAATTGACTAGCGGGAGGGAAGAGACCCAGTACTTC.